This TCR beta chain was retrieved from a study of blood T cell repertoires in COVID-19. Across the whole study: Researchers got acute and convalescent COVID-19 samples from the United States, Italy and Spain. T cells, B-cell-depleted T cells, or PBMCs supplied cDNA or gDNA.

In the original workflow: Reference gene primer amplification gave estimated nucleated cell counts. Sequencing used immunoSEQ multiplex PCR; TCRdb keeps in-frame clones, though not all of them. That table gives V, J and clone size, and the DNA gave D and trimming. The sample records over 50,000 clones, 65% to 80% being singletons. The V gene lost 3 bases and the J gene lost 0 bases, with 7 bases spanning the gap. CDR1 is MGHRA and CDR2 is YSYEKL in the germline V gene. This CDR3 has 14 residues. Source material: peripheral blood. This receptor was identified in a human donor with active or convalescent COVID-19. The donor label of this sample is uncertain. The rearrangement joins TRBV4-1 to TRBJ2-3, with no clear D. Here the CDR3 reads CASSHVTSTDTQYF. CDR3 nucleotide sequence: TGCGCCAGCAGCCATGTTACAAGCACAGATACGCAGTATTTT.